Presented here are 27 T cell receptor beta chains from one specimen sequenced in a study of preoperative IRX-2 immunotherapy in early breast cancer. Treatment denoted: preoperative locoregional IRX-2 cytokine immunotherapy. The data were produced by immunoSEQ multiplex PCR, yet TCRdb's version contains in-frame clones alone and is incomplete. The data contain more than 35,000 clones, approximately 80% of them seen just once; the ten biggest clones take up more than 0.9%. Sequenced here: tumor tissue, sampled after IRX-2 immunotherapy. The receptors come from a human donor with breast cancer.

There are a few counts of this clone. The rearrangement joins TRBV11-3 to TRBJ1-2, with D possibly TRBD1 on 6 matching bases. Germline V lookup: CDR1 SGHNT, CDR2 YENEEA. The CDR3 has 14 residues. Trimming took 4 bases from V and 1 from J, leaving 10 bases between them. The CDR3 loop reads CASSSDRINYGYTF. The CDR3 DNA sequence: TGTGCCAGCAGCTCTGACAGGATTAACTATGGCTACACCTTC.

The V gene is TRBV19, the J gene TRBJ2-1; D unresolved. The CDR3 length is 13 residues. The germline gives CDR1 LNHDA, CDR2 SQIVND (reference sequence). The V end lost 7 bases, the J end lost 6 bases, and 13 bases lay between the germline ends. The CDR3, as DNA: TGTGCCAGTAATCATCAGTTGCGCAATGAGCAGTTCTTC. Translated, it gives CASNHQLRNEQFF.

V is TRBV6-8 and J is TRBJ1-1, with 10 bases lining up with TRBD1. The V gene's germline CDR1 is MNHGY and CDR2 SAAAGT. The length of the CDR3 is 16 residues. J lost 1 base, V lost 5 bases, and 7 bases had no gene match. The CDR3 loop is CASSKTWTGGNTEAFF. The CDR3, as DNA: TGTGCCAGCAGTAAAACTTGGACAGGGGGGAACACTGAAGCTTTCTTT.

This chain's CDR3 is CASSSGVTYNEQFF. CDR3 coding DNA: TGCGCCAGCAGCTCGGGAGTCACCTACAATGAGCAGTTCTTC. The chain recombines TRBV5-1 with TRBJ2-1; D is perhaps TRBD2 (6 bases). V was clipped by 3 bases and J by 2 bases, with 9 bases between them. There are 14 residues in the CDR3. CDR1 is SGHRS, CDR2 YFSETQ, per germline. Together with reference TRBV5-1 and TRBJ2-1, the CDR3 gives the full variable domain: KAGVTQTPRYLIKTRGQQVTLSCSPISGHRSVSWYQQTPGQGLQFLFEYFSETQRNKGNFPGRFSGRQFSNSRSEMNVSTLELGDSALYLCASSSGVTYNEQFFGPGTRLTVL.

This rearrangement joins TRBV6-4 to TRBJ2-7, with D tentatively TRBD1 or TRBD2 (5 bases each). Trimming stripped 6 bases from V and 7 bases from J, with 10 bases between. This CDR3 is 11 amino acids long. Germline lookup yields CDR1 MRHNA and CDR2 SNTAGT. Here the CDR3 reads CASSSGREQYF. The CDR3 bases are TGTGCCAGCAGCTCAGGGAGAGAGCAGTACTTC.

The sample holds a few counts of this clone. The V call is TRBV6-8, the J call TRBJ1-2; 7 positions match TRBD1. Germline values: CDR1 MNHGY, CDR2 SAAAGT. J gave up 8 bases and V 8 bases, and 8 bases lay outside the gene matches. The CDR3 runs to 12 residues. CDR3 nucleotide sequence: TGTGCCAGCCTCGGACAGGCGGGAGGCTACACCTTC. This translates into CASLGQAGGYTF.

The genes are TRBV29-1 and TRBJ2-2; D uncertain. Germline assignment: CDR1 SQVTM and CDR2 ANQGSEA. The CDR3 is 13 amino acids. Trimming took off 4 bases at V and 6 bases at J, with 12 bases between the two ends. The CDR3 DNA follows: TGCAGCGTTGGAGAGACGGGTGCCGGGGAGCTGTTTTTT. Translating gives CSVGETGAGELFF.

With respect to this clone: This sample includes further DNA sequences coding for the same CDR3. The chain joins TRBV11-3 to TRBJ2-3; 12 bases line up with TRBD2. CDR3 length: 16 amino acids. V gave up 3 bases and J gave up 5 bases; unmatched junction bases: 6. Germline loops: CDR1 SGHNT, CDR2 YENEEA. CDR3 sequence (DNA): TGTGCCAGCAGCTTGGAGCTAGCGGGGGGGCGAGATACGCAGTATTTT. It encodes CASSLELAGGRDTQYF.

Here the CDR3 DNA reads TGTGCCAGCAGCTTAGGGGGGGCGGGGTCCTACAATGAGCAGTTCTTC. Translated: CASSLGGAGSYNEQFF. The gene calls are TRBV7-6 and TRBJ2-1; the D call may be TRBD1 or TRBD2 (6 bases each). Germline V gene data show CDR1 as SGHVS and CDR2 as FNYEAQ. This CDR3 is 16 amino acids long. V was trimmed by 1 base and J by 1 base, leaving 11 bases between them.

V and J are TRBV11-3 and TRBJ2-3, with 10 nucleotides matching TRBD1. With V trimmed by 4 bases and J by 3 bases, 4 bases remained unmatched. Germline V gene data show CDR1 as SGHNT and CDR2 as YENEEA. The CDR3 runs 15 residues. CDR3 DNA sequence: TGTGCCAGCAGCTCGCGGGACAGGGGAACAGATACGCAGTATTTT. Translation: CASSSRDRGTDTQYF.

V gene TRBV19 combines with J gene TRBJ1-6; D not certain. Looked up from germline, CDR1 is LNHDA and CDR2 is SQIVND (reference sequence). The CDR3 runs to 14 residues. The CDR3 DNA sequence: TGTGCTCCCATAGAAGGCAGACCAAATTCACCCCTCCACTTT. Translated, it gives CAPIEGRPNSPLHF.

The rearrangement uses TRBV30 and TRBJ2-5; D is unclear. Trimming left V 2 bases short and J 7 bases short, with 14 bases between. The CDR3 extends over 13 amino acids. CDR1 is GTSNPN, CDR2 SVGIG, per germline (reference sequence). CDR3 in DNA: TGTGCCTGGAGTAGAGACTCGATGGGGACCCAGTACTTC. Its translation: CAWSRDSMGTQYF.

J is TRBJ1-2 and V is TRBV19; TRBD1 agrees at 7 bases. J gave up 0 bases and V 3 bases, and 4 bases lay outside the gene matches. This CDR3 region has 15 residues. Germline V gene sequence: CDR1 LNHDA, CDR2 SQIVND (reference sequence). The CDR3 loop reads CASSIRQGPNYGYTF. CDR3 sequence (DNA): TGTGCCAGTAGTATCAGACAGGGACCTAACTATGGCTACACCTTC.

This sequence joins TRBV7-4 and TRBJ1-4, with D possibly TRBD1 on 5 matching bases. Germline V gives CDR1 SGHVT, CDR2 SQSDAQ. The CDR3 is 13 residues long. V lost 5 bases and J lost 4, with 8 bases in between. The CDR3 DNA sequence: TGTGCCAGCAGCCGGGGCCTTAATGAAAAACTGTTTTTT. This sequence encodes CASSRGLNEKLFF.

This sequence joins TRBV23-1 and TRBJ2-1; D possibly corresponds to TRBD1 (5 bases). TRBV23-1 is designated an ORF whose function remains uncertain. The V end lost 6 bases, the J end lost 7 bases, and 22 bases lay between the germline ends. This CDR3 has 16 amino acids. In nucleotides, the CDR3 is TGCGCCAGCAGCCCACAAGGGGCGACGGGCGGAAATGAGCAGTTCTTC. As protein: CASSPQGATGGNEQFF.

This chain uses TRBV6-8 with TRBJ1-1; 7 nucleotides agree with TRBD1. Per germline, CDR1 MNHGY and CDR2 SAAAGT. This CDR3 region has 13 residues. The V gene end was trimmed by 7 bases and the J gene end by 0 bases; junction bases not matched to a gene: 2. Written as DNA, the CDR3 is TGTGCCAGCACGGGACAGCTGAACACTGAAGCTTTCTTT. The encoded protein is CASTGQLNTEAFF.

The gene calls are TRBV6-8 and TRBJ2-7; a possible D gene is TRBD1 (8 bases). There are 14 residues in the CDR3. The germline V gene has CDR1 MNHGY and CDR2 SAAAGT. V shed 8 bases and J shed 2 bases, with 16 bases lying between them. In DNA, the CDR3 is TGTGCCAGCGGGGGGGGGACAGGCACCTACGAGCAGTACTTC. This gives the protein CASGGGTGTYEQYF.

The chain uses TRBV19 and TRBJ2-1, with 13 bases that match TRBD2. This CDR3 has 14 residues. Germline CDR1 LNHDA, CDR2 SQIVND (reference sequence). Trimming cost V 8 bases and J 4 bases; bases outside gene matches: 2. CDR3 residues: CASGLAGVYNEQFF. CDR3 DNA sequence: TGTGCCAGTGGACTAGCGGGGGTTTACAATGAGCAGTTCTTC.

The genes are TRBV10-2 and TRBJ2-1; weak D call: TRBD1 (5 bases). Germline CDR1 and CDR2: WSHSY and SAAADI. Deletions cut 2 bases from V and 4 bases from J, with 6 bases between. The CDR3 contains 13 residues. The CDR3 loop is CASSERQYNEQFF. The CDR3 DNA sequence: TGCGCCAGCAGTGAGAGACAGTACAATGAGCAGTTCTTC.

This clone was seen only a few times. The chain couples TRBV5-1 to TRBJ2-2; 11 nucleotides align to TRBD1. With 2 bases clipped from V and 7 bases from J, the junction kept 4 bases outside the gene matches. The CDR3 consists of 15 residues. Germline loops: CDR1 SGHRS, CDR2 YFSETQ. CDR3 loop: CASSFGQGAVGELFF. CDR3 sequence (DNA): TGCGCCAGCAGCTTCGGACAGGGGGCCGTCGGGGAGCTGTTTTTT.

This chain joins TRBV11-3 and TRBJ2-3, with D unclear. Trimming removed 1 base at V and 4 bases at J, with 9 bases between. The CDR3 sequence is 14 residues long. Germline CDR1 SGHNT, CDR2 YENEEA. Written as DNA, the CDR3 is TGTGCCAGCAGCTTAGGGGCAAGCCCAGATACGCAGTATTTT. Amino acids: CASSLGASPDTQYF.

This clone was seen a single time. The chain is built from TRBV22-1 and TRBJ2-7. TRBV22-1 is given as a pseudogene. CDR3 length: 13 residues. The CDR3 loop reads CASSSVVSYEQYF. In nucleotides, the CDR3 is TGTGCCAGCAGTTCGGTGGTCTCCTACGAGCAGTACTTC.

The CDR3 nucleotides read TGTGCCATCAGGGTGGACCCGGGGGTCTATGGCTACACCTTC. Protein product: CAIRVDPGVYGYTF. V usage is TRBV6-8 and J usage is TRBJ1-2; a possible D gene is TRBD1 (5 bases). V was cut by 10 bases and J by 4 bases, with 19 bases left in between. There are 14 residues in the CDR3. Germline CDR1 MNHGY, CDR2 SAAAGT.

This chain uses TRBV28 with TRBJ1-2, with D unclear. Trimming removed 5 bases from V and 0 bases from J, with 10 bases in between. The CDR3 spans 14 residues. The germline gives CDR1 MDHEN, CDR2 SYDVKM. CDR3 in DNA: TGTGCCAGCAGTCTGGACCTCTCTAACTATGGCTACACCTTC. It codes for CASSLDLSNYGYTF.

This chain links TRBV28 with TRBJ2-7, with 11 bases fitting TRBD2. J was trimmed by 2 bases and V by 6 bases; bases with no gene match: 6. The germline CDR1 and CDR2 sequences are MDHEN and SYDVKM. There are 15 residues in the CDR3. CDR3 in amino acids: CASRGETSGTYEQYF. CDR3 sequence (DNA): TGTGCCAGCAGGGGTGAGACTAGCGGGACCTACGAGCAGTACTTC. Combining the CDR3 with reference TRBV28 and TRBJ2-7 gives the whole variable domain DVKVTQSSRYLVKRTGEKVFLECVQDMDHENMFWYRQDPGLGLRLIYFSYDVKMKEKGDIPEGYSVSREKKERFSLILESASTNQTSMYLCASRGETSGTYEQYFGPGTRLTVT.

The chain carries TRBV5-1 and TRBJ2-1; maybe TRBD1 (5 bases). The CDR3 contains 16 residues. The germline V and J ends were trimmed by 0 bases and 1 base, with 11 bases remaining between them. CDR1 is SGHRS and CDR2 is YFSETQ in the germline V gene. CDR3 amino acids: CASSLGQGLSYNEQFF. For the CDR3, the DNA is TGCGCCAGCAGCTTGGGGCAGGGTCTATCCTACAATGAGCAGTTCTTC.

The chain is built from TRBV5-1 and TRBJ1-4; no definite D call. The germline V gene encodes CDR1 SGHRS and CDR2 YFSETQ. Deletions cut 0 bases from V and 5 bases from J, with 11 bases between. The CDR3 is 15 residues long. The CDR3 spells CASSLALSGNEKLFF. CDR3 bases: TGCGCCAGCAGCTTGGCCCTCTCTGGGAATGAAAAACTGTTTTTT.